The 13 T cell receptor beta chains given below trace back to one sample, sequenced in a study of T cell responses to AZD1222 COVID-19 vaccine. The data were produced by immunoSEQ multiplex PCR, yet TCRdb's version contains in-frame clones alone and is incomplete. The sample has 40,000 to 60,000 clones; roughly 80% are singletons. The specimen was peripheral blood, collected on day 0 of MenACWY control vaccination. The source of these receptors is an adult in good health.

By frequency in the sample, this clone is medium-sized (0.01 to 0.1%). The CDR3 loop is CASVGQGDQPQHF. CDR3 bases: TGTGCCAGCGTAGGGCAGGGAGATCAGCCCCAGCATTTT. The V and J genes are TRBV2 and TRBJ1-5; D perhaps matches TRBD1 (5 bases). The V end was cut by 8 bases, the J end by 5 bases, with 13 bases between. Germline loops: CDR1 SNHLY, CDR2 FYNNEI. This CDR3 is 13 amino acids long.

This chain joins TRBV2 and TRBJ2-3; D unclear. Germline CDR1 SNHLY, CDR2 FYNNEI. V was cut by 4 bases and J by 1 base, with 9 bases left in between. This CDR3 region has 14 residues. The DNA for the CDR3 is TGTGCCAGCAGTGTACGGCAGGGCACAGATACGCAGTATTTT. Translation gives CASSVRQGTDTQYF.

This clone was counted between two and nine times. V is TRBV27 and J is TRBJ1-5, with D unclear. The CDR3 totals 13 residues. Trimming removed 2 bases at V and 6 bases at J, with 8 bases between. Germline-derived CDR1 and CDR2 are MNHEY and SMNVEV (reference sequence). CDR3 amino acids: CASSLQMRQPQHF. CDR3 sequence (DNA): TGTGCCAGCAGTTTACAAATGCGTCAGCCCCAGCATTTT.

This clone is categorized as medium-sized. This sequence joins TRBV6-1 and TRBJ1-4, with TRBD1 identical over 8 bases. The germline gives CDR1 MNHNS, CDR2 SASEGT. The CDR3 sequence is 14 residues long. V lost 1 base and J lost 10; bases outside the gene matches: 5. CDR3 nucleotides: TGTGCCAGCAGTGAAGGGACAGGGTTGGCAAAACTGTTTTTT. It encodes CASSEGTGLAKLFF.

This clone was counted a few times. The genes are TRBV6-5 and TRBJ1-2; tentative D call: TRBD1 (6 bases). The CDR3 has 13 amino acids. V lost 8 bases and J 4 bases, leaving 14 bases between the germline ends. Germline CDR1 is MNHEY and CDR2 is SVGAGI. CDR3 DNA: TGTGCCAGCGGGCAGGGGCTCCTCTATGGCTACACCTTC. The encoded protein is CASGQGLLYGYTF.

In its sample, this clone was seen a few times. This chain uses TRBV4-1 with TRBJ2-7; 11 bases match TRBD2. The CDR3 consists of 15 residues. The trim removed 1 base at V and 2 bases at J, leaving 1 base unmatched. Germline CDR1 MGHRA, CDR2 YSYEKL. Here the CDR3 DNA reads TGCGCCAGCAGCCAAGGACTAGCGGGAACCTACGAGCAGTACTTC. Translation: CASSQGLAGTYEQYF.

The chain uses TRBV5-4 and TRBJ1-2; 7 nucleotides align to TRBD1. Germline V gene sequence: CDR1 SGHNT, CDR2 YYREEE (reference sequence). V was clipped by 4 bases and J by 6 bases; unmatched bases: 9. CDR3 size: 14 residues. CDR3 residues: CASSLTGSRNGYTF. CDR3 DNA: TGTGCCAGCAGCCTGACAGGGTCAAGGAATGGCTACACCTTC.

This rearrangement joins TRBV6-5 to TRBJ2-3; 8 bases align to TRBD2. This CDR3 is 16 amino acids long. V lost 4 bases and J lost 7; bases outside the gene matches: 13. CDR1 and CDR2 from the germline V gene are MNHEY and SVGAGI. CDR3 in DNA: TGTGCCAGCAGTTCCAATAGCGGGACGGGAGGAAATACGCAGTATTTT. This encodes CASSSNSGTGGNTQYF.

The V gene is TRBV14, the J gene TRBJ2-2; the match to TRBD1 covers 8 bases. Germline lookup yields CDR1 SGHDN and CDR2 FVKESK. This CDR3 spans 17 amino acids. Trimming at V came to 4 bases and at J to 4 bases, leaving 11 bases not matched to a gene. DNA for the CDR3: TGTGCCAGCAGCCCAAACCCAGGGGGCGCGGTCACCGGGGAGCTGTTTTTT. It is translated as CASSPNPGGAVTGELFF.

The rearrangement links TRBV9 to TRBJ1-4, with D uncertain. V was cut by 4 bases and J by 7 bases, with 14 bases left in between. CDR1 and CDR2 (germline): SGDLS, YYNGEE. CDR3 length: 14 residues. The CDR3 nucleotides are TGTGCCAGCAGCCCCCAACAGAGGCGTGAAAAACTGTTTTTT. The encoded protein is CASSPQQRREKLFF.

A word on this clone: The sample has other DNA sequences that encode this CDR3 too. The rearrangement joins TRBV7-9 to TRBJ1-6; perhaps TRBD1 as D (5 bases). The V and J ends lost 4 bases and 3 bases respectively, with 13 bases between them. This CDR3 contains 16 residues. CDR1 is SEHNR and CDR2 is FQNEAQ in the germline V gene (reference sequence). DNA of the CDR3: TGTGCCAGCAGCTCGGGCCAGGGTTTCTATAATTCACCCCTCCACTTT. This encodes CASSSGQGFYNSPLHF.

The chain employs TRBV6-1 and TRBJ2-7; the D gene is possibly TRBD2 (6 bases). V lost 1 base and J 1 base, leaving 8 bases between the germline ends. The germline V gene has CDR1 MNHNS and CDR2 SASEGT. The CDR3 totals 14 residues. CDR3: CASSEGGVSYEQYV. In nucleotides, the CDR3 is TGTGCCAGCAGTGAAGGGGGGGTATCCTACGAGCAGTACGTC.

This rearrangement joins TRBV12-3 or TRBV12-4 to TRBJ2-5, with D possibly being TRBD1 (6 bases). This CDR3 spans 12 amino acids. The ends were cut back, 7 bases at V and 0 bases at J, with 6 bases in the middle. The CDR3 reads CASKGDQETQYF. In DNA form, the CDR3 reads TGTGCCAGCAAGGGGGACCAAGAGACCCAGTACTTC.